These T cell receptor beta chains were read from a single sample in a study of T cells in Graves' hyperthyroidism and ophthalmopathy. MiXCR, applied by TCRdb to the multiplex PCR reads, yields one record per CDR3 protein. This table holds roughly 510,000 distinct CDR3 sequences, less than 25% found once. Sequencing input: blood. These receptors were obtained from a young man with Graves' hyperthyroidism. Both conserved end residues are part of each CDR3. D genes are given only for firm matches.

J | D | V | CDR3
TRBJ1-2 | . | TRBV6-1 | CASSERHFPNYGYTF
TRBJ1-1 | . | TRBV4-1 | CANSWGGAEAFF
TRBJ2-3 | TRBD2 | TRBV6-1 | CASSQERGGTDTQYF
TRBJ1-1 | . | TRBV19 | CASSIVGGTEAFF
TRBJ2-7 | TRBD1 | TRBV20-1 | CSASVGQGQGREQYF
TRBJ1-6 | . | TRBV7-2 | CASSARDGGFAPLHF
TRBJ2-7 | . | TRBV12-3/TRBV12-4 | CASSSLGNEQYF
TRBJ2-7 | TRBD2 | TRBV2 | CATAGRAGEQYF
TRBJ1-1 | . | TRBV11-2 | CASSQYPGPPNEAFF
TRBJ1-1 | TRBD1 | TRBV4-1 | CASSQGVQGARMNTEAFF
TRBJ2-7 | . | TRBV20-1 | CNAINLYEQYF
TRBJ2-2 | TRBD1 | TRBV6-1 | CASRAGTESGELFF
TRBJ2-5 | . | TRBV6-2/TRBV6-3 | CASRLTRRETQYF